The clone carrying this TCR beta chain was found many times. The CDR3 has 12 residues. Germline CDR1 and CDR2: SQVTM and ANQGSEA. V shed 4 bases, J shed 6 bases, and the junction held 5 bases outside the gene matches. Individual cDNA molecules received unique molecular identifiers during library preparation. TCRdb reanalysed the 5' RACE reads using MiXCR and keeps one entry per CDR3 protein. The profile covers fewer than 55,000 distinct CDR3 sequences, with 4% appearing a single time and around 2.9% taken by the ten largest. This entry belongs to a study of early T cells in non-severe SARS-CoV-2 infection. On the study more broadly: Sequencing of unsorted whole blood was done on bulk RNA, leaving chains unpaired.

The chain joins TRBV29-1 to TRBJ2-7, with 8 bases that match TRBD1. The sequenced material came from whole blood. This receptor was identified in an adult who was a healthcare worker with PCR-confirmed SARS-CoV-2 infection or an uninfected control (not recorded which). The CDR3 nucleotides read TGCAGCGTTGCAACAGGGGGTCTCGAGCAGTACTTC. Protein: CSVATGGLEQYF.